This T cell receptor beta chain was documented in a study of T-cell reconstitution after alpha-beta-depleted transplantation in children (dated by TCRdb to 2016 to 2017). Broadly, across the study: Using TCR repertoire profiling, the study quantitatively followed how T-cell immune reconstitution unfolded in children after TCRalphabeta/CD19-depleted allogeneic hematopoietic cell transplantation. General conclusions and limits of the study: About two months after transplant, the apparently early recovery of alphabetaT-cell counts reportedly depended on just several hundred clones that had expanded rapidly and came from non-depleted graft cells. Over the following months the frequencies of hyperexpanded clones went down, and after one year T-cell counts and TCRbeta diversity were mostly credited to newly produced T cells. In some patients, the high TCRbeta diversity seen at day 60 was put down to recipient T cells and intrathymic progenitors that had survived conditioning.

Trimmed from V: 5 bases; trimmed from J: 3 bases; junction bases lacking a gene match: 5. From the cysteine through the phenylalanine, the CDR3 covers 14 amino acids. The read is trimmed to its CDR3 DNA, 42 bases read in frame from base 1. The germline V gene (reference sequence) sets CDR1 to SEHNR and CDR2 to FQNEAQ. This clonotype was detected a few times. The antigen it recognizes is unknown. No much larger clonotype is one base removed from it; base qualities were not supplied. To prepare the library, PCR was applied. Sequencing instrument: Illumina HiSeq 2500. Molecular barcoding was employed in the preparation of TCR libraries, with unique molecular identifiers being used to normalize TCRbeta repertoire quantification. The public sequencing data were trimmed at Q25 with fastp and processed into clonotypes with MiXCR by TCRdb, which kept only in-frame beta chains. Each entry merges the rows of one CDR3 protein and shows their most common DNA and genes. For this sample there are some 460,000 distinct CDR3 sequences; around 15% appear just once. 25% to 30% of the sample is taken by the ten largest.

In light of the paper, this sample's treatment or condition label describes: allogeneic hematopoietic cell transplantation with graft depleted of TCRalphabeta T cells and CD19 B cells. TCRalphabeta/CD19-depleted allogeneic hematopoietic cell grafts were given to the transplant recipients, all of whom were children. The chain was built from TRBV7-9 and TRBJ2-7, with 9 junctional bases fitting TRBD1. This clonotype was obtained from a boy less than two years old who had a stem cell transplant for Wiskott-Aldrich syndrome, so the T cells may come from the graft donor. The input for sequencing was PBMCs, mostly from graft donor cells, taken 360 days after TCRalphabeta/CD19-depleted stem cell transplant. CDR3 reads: CASSRTGDGYEQYF. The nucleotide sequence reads TGTGCCAGCAGCAGGACAGGGGATGGCTACGAGCAGTACTTC.